The source of this T cell receptor (beta chain) is a study of tumor-infiltrating lymphocytes in localized non-small cell lung cancer. The study's findings and limits: Different pieces of the same tissue went to different assays, confounding technical variation with intratumor heterogeneity.

Sequencing was performed with immunoSEQ multiplex PCR; in TCRdb, only in-frame clones are kept and a portion is missing. This repertoire shows around 18,000 clones, 40% to 45% found once; its top ten account for roughly a sixth. The CDR3 loop spans 15 amino acids. Trimming left V 0 bases short and J 2 bases short, with 11 bases between. CDR1 and CDR2 (germline): SGHNT, YENEEA. On this clone itself: The antigen remains unidentified.

The V gene is TRBV11-3, the J gene TRBJ2-7; D is unresolved. This TCR was sampled from a human donor with non-small cell lung cancer. What was sequenced was lung tumor tissue. CDR3 sequence (DNA): TGTGCCAGCAGCTTAGAGCCCGGGCCTGCCTACGAGCAGTACTTC. As protein: CASSLEPGPAYEQYF.